This is a list of T cell receptor beta chains from one sample in a study of cytomegalovirus exposure and HLA in healthy donors. This table comes from immunoSEQ multiplex PCR, and its TCRdb copy is limited to in-frame clones, with some not included. The sample lists about 400,000 clones, more than 80% seen once, with roughly 0.82% in the top ten. The specimen was PBMCs. These receptor sequences come from a young woman in good health and CMV-seronegative. Both conserved end residues are part of each CDR3. The order of the fields is clone size, D gene, V gene, J gene, CDR3 DNA, CDR3 protein. D genes are given only for firm matches. Clone size is not always given. Where it is, it says once, few, many or a class for expanded clones.

>.|TRBD1|TRBV19|TRBJ2-7
TGTGCCAGTAGGACAGGGGCCTTAACCTACGAGCAGTACTTC
CASRTGALTYEQYF
>.|TRBD2|TRBV4-1|TRBJ2-5
TGCGCCAGCAGTCCCGGACTAGCCTCCCACGGGGAGACCCAGTACTTC
CASSPGLASHGETQYF
>.|TRBD2|TRBV10-3|TRBJ2-5
TGTGCCATCAGTGAAGGGCGGGAGCGCGAGACCCAGTACTTC
CAISEGRERETQYF
>.|.|TRBV18|TRBJ1-4
TGTGCCAGCGGAACAGGTTCGAATGAAAAACTGTTTTTT
CASGTGSNEKLFF
>.|TRBD1|TRBV5-4|TRBJ1-2
TGTGCCAGCAGATTTAACCGAGGGACAGGGAACTATGGCTACACCTTC
CASRFNRGTGNYGYTF
>.|.|TRBV6-5|TRBJ2-3
TGTGCCAGCAGCCCCATAGCGTCTAGCACAGATACGCAGTATTTT
CASSPIASSTDTQYF
>.|.|TRBV27|TRBJ1-5
TGTGCCAGTAAAATTAAAGGGGACACAACTCAGCCCCAGCATTTT
CASKIKGDTTQPQHF
>.|TRBD1|TRBV18|TRBJ1-5
TGTGCCAGCTCACCTTACGGGACAGATGGTCAGCCCCAGCATTTT
CASSPYGTDGQPQHF
>.|TRBD1|TRBV7-9|TRBJ2-1
TGTGCCAGCACCCAACAGGGGGCAAGCTACAATGAGCAGTTCTTC
CASTQQGASYNEQFF
>.|TRBD2|TRBV25-1|TRBJ2-1
TGTGCCAGCAGTGAATCGGGGGGACCCCCCGGAGAGCAGTTCTTC
CASSESGGPPGEQFF
>few|.|TRBV30|TRBJ2-1
TGTGCCTGGAGGGGATTAGGGGCCCACTACAATGAGCAGTTCTTC
CAWRGLGAHYNEQFF
>.|.|TRBV19|TRBJ1-5
TGTGCCAGTAGTGGTACTTACCGGGACACCCTAGAGCATACTAATCAGCCCCAGCATTTT
CASSGTYRDTLEHTNQPQHF
>.|.|TRBV4-2|TRBJ1-1
TGTGCCAGCAGCCACGCAGGGGTTAGCACTGAAGCTTTCTTT
CASSHAGVSTEAFF
>.|.|TRBV28|TRBJ1-4
TGTGCCAGCAGTTCGGGGACTTTCGAATCAACTAATGAAAAACTGTTTTTT
CASSSGTFESTNEKLFF
>.|TRBD1|TRBV6-4|TRBJ2-2
TGTGCCAGCAGTGACTCCCCAGGGGGCACCGGGGAGCTGTTTTTT
CASSDSPGGTGELFF
>.|TRBD2|TRBV5-4|TRBJ2-3
TGTGCCAGCAGCCCGTCGGGGGGGGTCGCCGGGACGCAGTATTTT
CASSPSGGVAGTQYF
>many|TRBD1|TRBV28|TRBJ1-2
TGTGCCAGCAGTTCCGGGACAGGGGCCCTAATAGGGATGGGAGGCTACACCTTC
CASSSGTGALIGMGGYTF
>.|.|TRBV30|TRBJ2-3
TGTGCCTGGAGTGTACTGGGCGATACGCAGTATTTT
CAWSVLGDTQYF
>.|TRBD1|TRBV6-5|TRBJ1-2
TGTGCCAGCTCTCAGGGACAGGAAGTTGCTGGCTACACCTTC
CASSQGQEVAGYTF
>.|.|TRBV20-1|TRBJ2-5
TGCAGTGCTACGCAGGGGGAGACCCAGTACTTC
CSATQGETQYF
>.|TRBD1|TRBV13|TRBJ2-5
TGTGCCAGCAGCCGACAGGGGTCCGAGACCCAGTACTTC
CASSRQGSETQYF
>.|.|TRBV15|TRBJ1-3
TGTGCCACCAGCAGAGACAACGGGATGGCTGGAAACACCATATATTTT
CATSRDNGMAGNTIYF
>.|.|TRBV6-5|TRBJ2-3
TGTGCCAGCATGCTCTCTCGGGGGTTCACAGATACGCAGTATTTT
CASMLSRGFTDTQYF
>.|TRBD1|TRBV4-1|TRBJ2-3
TGCGCCAGCAGCCGCGGACAGGGCGGCACAGATACGCAGTATTTT
CASSRGQGGTDTQYF
>.|TRBD1|TRBV7-8|TRBJ2-5
TGTGCCAGCAGCCGGGGACAGCAAGAGACCCAGTACTTC
CASSRGQQETQYF
>.|.|TRBV27|TRBJ1-2
TGTGCCAGCAGTTTCTGGGACGGAGGACTAAAGAGCTACACCTTC
CASSFWDGGLKSYTF
>.|.|TRBV27|TRBJ2-1
TGTGCCAGCAGTTGGCGGCCCCCGGTGCGAGATGAGCAGTTCTTC
CASSWRPPVRDEQFF
>.|.|TRBV28|TRBJ2-1
TGTGCCAGCAGTTTGGGCTTCGGAGAGCAGTTCTTC
CASSLGFGEQFF
>.|.|TRBV28|TRBJ2-5
TGTGCCAGCCGTTCTTACGGGGGAGAGACCCAGTACTTC
CASRSYGGETQYF
>.|.|TRBV6-1|TRBJ1-2
TGTGCCAGCAGAGGAGGGTCCGGCTACACCTTC
CASRGGSGYTF
>.|.|TRBV19|TRBJ2-7
TGTGCCAGTAGTATAGGGCAGGGGCCCTCCAACGAGCAGTACTTC
CASSIGQGPSNEQYF
>.|TRBD2|TRBV28|TRBJ2-7
TGTGCCAGCAGTTTCGGGAGGACTAGCGGCTACGAGCAGTACTTC
CASSFGRTSGYEQYF
>.|.|TRBV29-1|TRBJ1-4
TGCAGCGTTGGGGAGGGGATGGAAAAACTGTTTTTT
CSVGEGMEKLFF
>.|TRBD1|TRBV9|TRBJ2-5
TGTGCCAGCAGCGTAGCTGGTTCAGGGGGCATGGAGACCCAGTACTTC
CASSVAGSGGMETQYF
>.|.|TRBV30|TRBJ2-5
TGTGCCTGGAGTGCCGGACTGGCGGGACGGAACCGGGAGACCCAGTACTTC
CAWSAGLAGRNRETQYF
>.|TRBD2|TRBV7-9|TRBJ2-1
TGTGCCAGCAGCTTGGGACTAGCGGGAGGAAATGAGCAGTTCTTC
CASSLGLAGGNEQFF